This TCR beta chain was recorded in a study of Ad26.COV2.S vaccination and SARS-CoV-2 variants. The count of this clone is one. The junction differs from germline at one of its ends, possibly a read error. Germline values: CDR1 SNHLY, CDR2 FYNNEI. This CDR3 is built from 13 residues. Treatment indicated: some 20 received Ad26.COV2.S at low or high dose, single or two shots; about five received placebo; per-sample allocation not given. Sampling was done on day 63 after the first vaccine or placebo injection. This table comes from immunoSEQ multiplex PCR, and its TCRdb copy is limited to in-frame clones, with some not included. This table has approximately 350,000 clones, around 82% appearing once.

The chain recombines TRBV2 with TRBJ1-2, with a tentative D call TRBD1 (5 bases). This TCR derives from a person between 18 and 60 years old who received the Ad26.COV2.S COVID-19 vaccine or a placebo. This sample comprised peripheral blood, obtained in a trial of Ad26.COV2.S vaccine versus placebo. CDR3 amino acids: CASSEARETDAIF. In DNA, the CDR3 is TGTGCCAGCAGTGAAGCGCGCGAGACAGACGCTATCTTC.